These 6 T cell receptor beta chains originate from one sample sequenced in a study of OX40 agonist ivuxolimab in advanced cancers. Clones were sequenced by immunoSEQ multiplex PCR, and TCRdb holds only the in-frame ones, with some missing. This sample has roughly 11,000 clones, with about three quarters found just once. The sequenced sample was CD4+ or CD8+ T cells sorted from blood, obtained in a trial of the OX40 agonist ivuxolimab. The origin of the receptors is an adult with an advanced solid tumor such as melanoma, head and neck, liver or kidney cancer.

This chain uses TRBV6-6 with TRBJ2-5, with D unclear. Germline CDR1 is MNHNY and CDR2 is SVGAGI (reference sequence). The CDR3 has 11 residues. Trimming took off 7 bases at V and 2 bases at J, with 5 bases between the two ends. CDR3 amino acids: CASNFQETQYF. DNA for the CDR3: TGTGCCAGCAACTTTCAAGAGACCCAGTACTTC.

The genes are TRBV6-4 and TRBJ2-2; weak D call: TRBD2 (6 bases). The CDR3 length is 15 residues. CDR1 MRHNA and CDR2 SNTAGT come from the germline V gene. V was cut by 3 bases and J by 7 bases, with 15 bases left in between. CDR3 residues: CASSEHGSGGGELFF. As DNA, the CDR3 is TGTGCCAGCAGTGAACACGGGAGCGGTGGCGGGGAGCTGTTTTTT.

The CDR3 DNA reads TGCGCCAGCAGCCAAGCGGTAGCGGGGGGCACAGATACGCAGTATTTT. The encoded protein is CASSQAVAGGTDTQYF. V usage is TRBV4-1 and J usage is TRBJ2-3, with 9 bases fitting TRBD2. The germline gives CDR1 MGHRA, CDR2 YSYEKL. V lost 1 base to trimming and J lost 1 base; unmatched junction nucleotides: 3. The CDR3 totals 16 residues.

The gene calls are TRBV2 and TRBJ1-1; the D is unclear. Trimming cost V 6 bases and J 5 bases, with 7 bases left between them. Per the germline V gene, CDR1 is SNHLY and CDR2 is FYNNEI. The CDR3 contains 11 residues. The CDR3 here is CASRSGTEAFF. As DNA, the CDR3 is TGTGCCAGCAGATCCGGGACTGAAGCTTTCTTT. The full variable domain, its missing parts supplied by reference TRBV2 and TRBJ1-1, is EPEVTQTPSHQVTQMGQEVILRCVPISNHLYFYWYRQILGQKVEFLVSFYNNEISEKSEIFDDQFSVERPDGSNFTLKIRSTKLEDSAMYFCASRSGTEAFFGQGTRLTVV.

The genes are TRBV27 and TRBJ1-1, with no clear D. The germline gives CDR1 MNHEY, CDR2 SMNVEV (reference sequence). The length of the CDR3 is 14 residues. Trimming removed 5 bases from V and 1 base from J, with 11 bases in between. The CDR3 loop reads CASSTWRSNTEAFF. CDR3 in DNA: TGTGCCAGCAGTACTTGGCGCTCGAACACTGAAGCTTTCTTT.

This chain links TRBV11-2 with TRBJ2-1; 11 positions agree with TRBD2. There are 15 residues in the CDR3. J gave up 10 bases and V 6 bases, and 11 bases lay outside the gene matches. CDR1 and CDR2 from the germline V gene are SGHAT and FQNNGV. CDR3 loop: CASRFTSGGLGEQFF. The CDR3, as DNA: TGTGCCAGCAGATTCACTAGCGGGGGACTGGGGGAGCAGTTCTTC.